These 23 T cell receptor beta chains were all obtained from the same sample, sequenced in a study of human T cells and chemical hapten exposure. Time point indicated: patch test 1, 2 weeks after DPC sensitization. Sample treatment: therapeutic diphenylcyclopropenone sensitization with weekly scalp DPC. TCRdb processed the RACE reads anew with MiXCR; each CDR3 protein has one entry. Here the sample spans some 340,000 distinct CDR3 sequences, approximately 6.3% being singletons. Here the sequenced sample was whole blood, taken in connection with sensitization to the hapten diphenylcyclopropenone (DPC). The receptors derive from a woman under 30 with alopecia areata. Some clones in this sample may be carry-over from other donors' samples.

The chain links TRBV7-2 to TRBJ2-3, with D possibly being TRBD1 or TRBD2 (7 bases each). CDR3 length equals 16 residues. The germline gives CDR1 SGHTA, CDR2 FQGNSA. V dropped 6 bases and J dropped 5 bases, with 21 bases sitting between them. CDR3 in amino acids: CASRSPWGRGRDTQYF. The CDR3 bases are TGTGCCAGCAGATCCCCTTGGGGGAGGGGGCGAGATACGCAGTATTTT.

The sample holds a few counts of this clonotype. The CDR3 sequence: CASGTLANTEAFF. In DNA, the CDR3 is TGTGCCAGCGGCACCCTTGCTAACACTGAAGCTTTCTTT. V usage is TRBV25-1 and J usage is TRBJ1-1; D unclear. The germline CDR1 and CDR2 sequences are MGHDK and SYGVNS. Trimming pared 8 bases from V and 2 bases from J, leaving 12 bases between. The CDR3 has 13 residues.

This clonotype was observed a handful of times. V usage is TRBV3-1 and J usage is TRBJ1-2, with 9 positions matching TRBD1. CDR1 and CDR2 from the germline V gene are LGHDT and YNNKEL (reference sequence). The ends lost 0 bases at V and 2 bases at J; junction bases unmatched: 1. This CDR3 has 15 residues. The CDR3 is CASSQEDRGNYGYTF. CDR3 DNA: TGTGCCAGCAGCCAAGAGGACAGGGGAAACTATGGCTACACCTTC.

V is TRBV20-1 and J is TRBJ2-3; tentative D call: TRBD2 (6 bases). Trimming left V 6 bases short and J 5 bases short, with 18 bases between. Looked up from germline, CDR1 is DFQATT and CDR2 is SNEGSKA (reference sequence). The CDR3 runs to 14 residues. CDR3 nucleotides: TGCAGTGCCCTGAGTTGGAGGGTAGGAGATACGCAGTATTTT. Protein: CSALSWRVGDTQYF.

This clonotype was counted many times. This chain links TRBV11-2 with TRBJ2-5; perhaps TRBD1 as D (6 bases). The V gene's germline CDR1 is SGHAT and CDR2 FQNNGV. Trimming took 1 base from V and 2 from J, leaving 14 bases between them. The CDR3 consists of 16 residues. The CDR3 DNA sequence: TGTGCCAGCAGCTTAGTCTGGGGGCTCTCTCAAGAGACCCAGTACTTC. It yields the protein CASSLVWGLSQETQYF. The variable domain in full, with the rest retrieved from reference TRBV11-2 and TRBJ2-5, is EAGVAQSPRYKIIEKRQSVAFWCNPISGHATLYWYQQILGQGPKLLIQFQNNGVVDDSQLPKDRFSAERLKGVDSTLKIQPAKLEDSAVYLCASSLVWGLSQETQYFGPGTRLLVL.

This clonotype was detected many times. The chain employs TRBV18 and TRBJ1-1; 7 nucleotides match TRBD1. Looked up from germline, CDR1 is KGHSH and CDR2 is LQKENI. The CDR3 runs to 14 residues. The V gene end was trimmed by 6 bases and the J gene end by 6 bases; junction bases not matched to a gene: 10. The CDR3 is CASSYEGAKSEAFF. CDR3 nucleotides: TGTGCCAGCTCCTACGAGGGGGCGAAGTCTGAAGCTTTCTTT.

In this sample, this clonotype turned up many times. In DNA form, the CDR3 reads TGCGCCAGCAGCTTGGAAGGGCGCAGCACCGGGGAGCTGTTTTTT. Translating it yields CASSLEGRSTGELFF. The rearrangement uses TRBV5-1 and TRBJ2-2; D remains unclear. The germline V and J ends were trimmed by 0 bases and 4 bases, with 10 bases remaining between them. In germline, CDR1 is SGHRS, CDR2 YFSETQ. CDR3 length: 15 residues. The whole variable domain, filled in from reference TRBV5-1 and TRBJ2-2, reads KAGVTQTPRYLIKTRGQQVTLSCSPISGHRSVSWYQQTPGQGLQFLFEYFSETQRNKGNFPGRFSGRQFSNSRSEMNVSTLELGDSALYLCASSLEGRSTGELFFGEGSRLTVL.

This clonotype was counted a few times. This chain links TRBV20-1 with TRBJ1-5; 7 nucleotides match TRBD1. The V gene's germline CDR1 is DFQATT and CDR2 SNEGSKA (reference sequence). CDR3 length: 15 residues. V lost 2 bases, J lost 7 bases, and 11 bases stayed unmatched. In DNA form, the CDR3 reads TGCAGTGCTAGACAGCTGACAGGGTTGTTGCAGCCCCAGCATTTT. Protein: CSARQLTGLLQPQHF.

This clonotype has ten or more counts. The V call is TRBV6-5, the J call TRBJ2-5; D is ambiguous. The CDR3 loop spans 14 amino acids. Germline V lookup: CDR1 MNHEY, CDR2 SVGAGI. V lost 2 bases and J lost 1, with 8 bases in between. CDR3 loop: CASSYRVPQETQYF. The CDR3 coding sequence is TGTGCCAGCAGTTACCGGGTCCCCCAAGAGACCCAGTACTTC.

This clonotype was seen at least ten times. The V gene is TRBV6-1, the J gene TRBJ2-3; maybe TRBD1 (5 bases). The germline CDR1 and CDR2 sequences are MNHNS and SASEGT. The CDR3 length is 15 residues. The ends were cut back, 1 base at V and 0 bases at J, with 8 bases in the middle. In DNA form, the CDR3 reads TGTGCCAGCAGTGAAGGACAGTTTAGCACAGATACGCAGTATTTT. It translates to CASSEGQFSTDTQYF.

This clonotype appeared many times. J is TRBJ2-3 and V is TRBV29-1, with a weak D call TRBD1 (6 bases). The CDR3 sequence is 13 residues long. Germline-derived CDR1 and CDR2 are SQVTM and ANQGSEA. The V gene lost 3 bases and the J gene lost 5 bases, with 12 bases spanning the gap. The CDR3 region has the DNA TGCAGCGTTGATGGCAGGGGAAGAGATACGCAGTATTTT. Its translation: CSVDGRGRDTQYF.

This clonotype was seen a handful of times. This chain uses TRBV4-2 with TRBJ1-5, with D unclear. The length of the CDR3 is 15 residues. Deletions cut 0 bases from V and 1 base from J, with 7 bases between. Per the germline V gene, CDR1 is LGHNA and CDR2 is YNFKEQ. The CDR3 nucleotides read TGTGCCAGCAGCCAAGATAACCGGAGCAATCAGCCCCAGCATTTT. Protein: CASSQDNRSNQPQHF.

This clonotype was recorded a few times. This chain joins TRBV7-3 and TRBJ1-2, with 11 bases identical to TRBD1. The junction had 6 bases not matched to a gene; V was cut back by 6 bases and J by 3 bases. Germline V CDR1 and CDR2: SGHTA, FQGTGA. The CDR3 has 15 amino acids. CDR3 region: CASSLGQGADYGYTF. CDR3 sequence (DNA): TGTGCCAGCAGTCTAGGACAGGGGGCTGACTATGGCTACACCTTC.

The chain has TRBV3-1 and TRBJ1-2; the D is unclear. The CDR3 consists of 17 residues. Trimming pared 0 bases from V and 4 bases from J, leaving 18 bases between. CDR1 is LGHDT, CDR2 YNNKEL, per germline (reference sequence). The CDR3 DNA sequence: TGTGCCAGCAGCCAAGATTTAGGAGGGAGGTACGGCTATGGCTACACCTTC. Translating it yields CASSQDLGGRYGYGYTF.

This clonotype was seen more than once but under ten times. The V and J genes are TRBV5-1 and TRBJ1-1; D is unresolved. The CDR3 loop spans 15 amino acids. Germline V gene data show CDR1 as SGHRS and CDR2 as YFSETQ. V was clipped by 7 bases and J by 2 bases, with 18 bases between them. In nucleotides, the CDR3 is TGCGCCAGCGGGCCCTTTGGTACCCCCAACACTGAAGCTTTCTTT. This translates into CASGPFGTPNTEAFF.

This clonotype was found many times. The chain recombines TRBV7-2 with TRBJ1-2; maybe TRBD1 (6 bases). CDR3 length equals 14 residues. CDR1 is SGHTA, CDR2 FQGNSA, per germline. V shed 5 bases and J shed 0 bases, with 10 bases lying between them. The DNA of the CDR3 is TGTGCCAGCAGCCCTAGGACAGCTAACTATGGCTACACCTTC. Protein: CASSPRTANYGYTF.

There are a few counts of this clonotype. The rearrangement uses TRBV9 and TRBJ1-1; D might be TRBD1 (5 bases). The CDR3 spans 15 residues. Germline values: CDR1 SGDLS, CDR2 YYNGEE. V shed 6 bases and J shed 1 base, with 16 bases lying between them. The CDR3 is CASKPDGAPNTEAFF. CDR3 DNA: TGTGCCAGCAAACCTGATGGGGCCCCGAACACTGAAGCTTTCTTT.

This clonotype was recorded many times. The rearrangement links TRBV29-1 to TRBJ2-7, with TRBD2 matching 9 bases. Germline-derived CDR1 and CDR2 are SQVTM and ANQGSEA. CDR3 size: 16 residues. With 1 base clipped from V and 2 bases from J, the junction kept 9 bases outside the gene matches. CDR3 in amino acids: CSVEAPSSGGPYEQYF. DNA of the CDR3: TGCAGCGTTGAAGCTCCCTCCAGCGGGGGGCCCTACGAGCAGTACTTC.

This clonotype has only a few counts. The V gene is TRBV9, the J gene TRBJ2-3; possibly TRBD2 for D (6 bases). Trimming removed 5 bases at V and 0 bases at J, with 19 bases between. The CDR3 runs to 17 residues. The V gene's germline CDR1 is SGDLS and CDR2 YYNGEE. CDR3: CASSLTVGLTSTDTQYF. DNA for the CDR3: TGTGCCAGCAGTCTCACCGTGGGACTGACTAGCACAGATACGCAGTATTTT.

This clonotype occurred a few times. The gene calls are TRBV20-1 and TRBJ2-3, with D hard to call. CDR3 length: 14 amino acids. Germline CDR1 reads DFQATT; CDR2 reads SNEGSKA (reference sequence). Trimming took off 6 bases at V and 0 bases at J, with 13 bases between the two ends. The CDR3 bases are TGCAGTGCCGCCCGACGGCCCAGCACAGATACGCAGTATTTT. Amino acid sequence: CSAARRPSTDTQYF.

This rearrangement joins TRBV10-3 to TRBJ1-2; the D gene is possibly TRBD1 (5 bases). Germline CDR1 and CDR2: ENHRY and SYGVKD. This CDR3 comprises 13 residues. Trimming stripped 9 bases from V and 0 bases from J, with 11 bases between. CDR3 residues: CAIGGFPNYGYTF. CDR3 bases: TGTGCCATTGGGGGGTTTCCTAACTATGGCTACACCTTC.

This clonotype was seen repeatedly, ten times or more. The chain links TRBV6-5 to TRBJ2-3; 8 bases map to TRBD2. Trimming cost V 0 bases and J 2 bases; bases outside gene matches: 16. The CDR3 runs 20 residues. Germline V gene lookup returns CDR1 MNHEY and CDR2 SVGAGI. The CDR3 DNA sequence: TGTGCCAGCAGTTACTCATTCCCCTGGGAGGTAGCGGGGATCACAGATACGCAGTATTTT. It encodes CASSYSFPWEVAGITDTQYF.

This clonotype occurred many times. V and J are TRBV3-1 and TRBJ1-4, with no clear D. The CDR3 is made up of 12 amino acids. V lost 1 base to trimming and J lost 6 bases, with 3 bases between them. Germline assignment: CDR1 LGHDT and CDR2 YNNKEL (reference sequence). The CDR3 reads CASSQVDEKLFF. CDR3 DNA sequence: TGTGCCAGCAGCCAAGTTGATGAAAAACTGTTTTTT. Using reference TRBV3-1 and TRBJ1-4 for the parts outside the CDR3, the full variable domain is DTAVSQTPKYLVTQMGNDKSIKCEQNLGHDTMYWYKQDSKKFLKIMFSYNNKELIINETVPNRFSPKSPDKAHLNLHINSLELGDSAVYFCASSQVDEKLFFGSGTQLSVL.